Listed below are T cell receptor beta chains from one sample, sequenced in a study of PD-L1 blockade in urothelial cancer. Clones were sequenced by immunoSEQ multiplex PCR, and TCRdb holds only the in-frame ones, with some missing. Seen here are approximately 52,000 clones, 75% observed once, and the top ten hold roughly 4%. The sample consisted of PBMCs, taken around atezolizumab (anti-PD-L1) treatment. Receptors were obtained from a man between 65 and 80 years old with urothelial cancer. Both conserved end residues are part of each CDR3. Each record gives: J gene, clone size, D gene, V gene, CDR3 protein, CDR3 DNA. D genes are given only for firm matches. Not all rows give a size; the values are once, few, many and, for expanded clones, a class.

TRBJ2-2,-,TRBD2,TRBV9,CASSAWGGASGRPGNTGELFF,TGTGCCAGCAGCGCGTGGGGGGGGGCTAGCGGGAGGCCGGGGAACACCGGGGAGCTGTTTTTT
TRBJ2-5,-,TRBD2,TRBV7-2,CASSFRGGSGRRGETQYF,TGTGCCAGCAGCTTTCGAGGCGGGAGCGGGAGGCGGGGGGAGACCCAGTACTTC
TRBJ2-3,-,TRBD2,TRBV7-8,CATSLNAPAGGYSTDTQYF,TGTGCCACCAGCTTAAATGCCCCAGCGGGGGGATATAGCACAGATACGCAGTATTTT
TRBJ2-2,few,-,TRBV6-6,CASSYSPGQGGELFF,TGTGCCAGCAGTTACTCCCCAGGTCAGGGGGGGGAGCTGTTTTTT
TRBJ2-3,few,-,TRBV4-3,CASSQEETDTQYF,TGCGCCAGCAGCCAAGAAGAGACAGATACGCAGTATTTT
TRBJ1-1,few,TRBD1,TRBV5-6,CASSPGQGRARGAFF,TGTGCCAGCAGCCCAGGACAGGGGCGCGCCCGAGGAGCTTTCTTT
TRBJ2-2,-,-,TRBV29-1,CSGAWASGTGELFF,TGCAGCGGCGCCTGGGCCTCGGGGACCGGGGAGCTGTTTTTT
TRBJ1-1,-,-,TRBV10-3,CAISDETVNTEAFF,TGTGCCATCAGTGACGAGACAGTTAACACTGAAGCTTTCTTT
TRBJ2-3,few,-,TRBV28,CASSFPSGPTQYF,TGTGCCAGCAGTTTCCCATCTGGCCCTACGCAGTATTTT
TRBJ2-1,-,-,TRBV19,CASSVGLREQFF,TGTGCCAGTAGTGTGGGGCTGCGTGAGCAGTTCTTC
TRBJ2-7,-,-,TRBV19,CASSIRGHAVYEQYF,TGTGCCAGTAGTATAAGAGGCCACGCAGTCTACGAGCAGTACTTC
TRBJ2-7,-,TRBD2,TRBV28,CASSPPGLAGNVYF,TGTGCCAGCAGTCCCCCGGGACTAGCGGGGAACGTGTACTTC
TRBJ2-7,-,-,TRBV6-1,CASAKSMTETYEQYF,TGTGCCAGCGCCAAATCTATGACAGAGACCTACGAGCAGTACTTC
TRBJ1-2,-,TRBD1,TRBV9,CASSPNDRGVLTDYGYTF,TGTGCCAGCAGCCCCAATGACAGGGGCGTCCTCACCGACTATGGCTACACCTTC
TRBJ1-3,-,TRBD1,TRBV5-1,CASSLTGEGSGNTIYF,TGCGCCAGCAGCTTGACAGGGGAAGGCTCTGGAAACACCATATATTTT
TRBJ2-7,-,-,TRBV27,CASSRRQGGYEQYF,TGTGCCAGCAGTCGACGACAGGGAGGCTACGAGCAGTACTTC
TRBJ2-1,-,TRBD1,TRBV28,CASSITGAYNEQFF,TGTGCCAGCAGTATTACAGGGGCCTACAATGAGCAGTTCTTC
TRBJ2-1,-,-,TRBV6-6,CASSYLNEQFF,TGTGCCAGCAGTTACCTAAATGAGCAGTTCTTC